These 19 T cell receptor beta chains were all obtained from the same sample, sequenced in a study of CD8 T cells in ankylosing spondylitis. General study findings and limits: What seemed typical of ankylosing spondylitis blood was a TCR beta motif built from under 10 highly homologous variants.

These receptors' antigens are unknown. TCRdb passed the 5' RACE reads through MiXCR, listing each CDR3 protein once. The sample includes a few hundred thousand distinct CDR3 sequences, approximately 20% of them seen just once. What was sequenced was blood, either unsorted or a sorted T cell fraction (not recorded which). The receptors were gathered from a male donor with ankylosing spondylitis.

This clonotype was counted a few times. The chain links TRBV4-1 to TRBJ2-1, with TRBD2 matching 7 bases. Germline values: CDR1 MGHRA, CDR2 YSYEKL. V shed 4 bases, J shed 7 bases, and the junction held 13 bases outside the gene matches. CDR3 size: 16 residues. The CDR3: CASSPVGSGAFNEQFF. The CDR3 DNA reads TGCGCCAGCAGCCCCGTTGGAAGCGGGGCATTTAATGAGCAGTTCTTC.

The gene calls are TRBV2 and TRBJ2-1, with a tentative D call TRBD1 (5 bases). The CDR3 is 12 residues long. CDR1 is SNHLY, CDR2 FYNNEI, per germline. With 4 bases removed from V and 7 bases from J, the gap between germline ends came to 8 bases. CDR3 residues: CASSVSGNEQFF. The CDR3, as DNA: TGTGCCAGCAGTGTCTCAGGGAATGAGCAGTTCTTC.

J is TRBJ2-2 and V is TRBV2, with 9 bases lining up with TRBD1. V gave up 3 bases and J gave up 6 bases; unmatched junction bases: 5. The CDR3 contains 15 residues. Germline CDR1 reads SNHLY; CDR2 reads FYNNEI. The CDR3 DNA follows: TGTGCCAGCAGTGACAGGACAGGGGTTGCCGGGGAGCTGTTTTTT. As protein: CASSDRTGVAGELFF.

The V gene is TRBV20-1, the J gene TRBJ2-7; no definite D call. V was shortened by 6 bases and J by 0 bases, with 18 bases between the two germline ends. In germline, CDR1 is DFQATT, CDR2 SNEGSKA (reference sequence). The CDR3 contains 15 residues. The CDR3 DNA reads as TGCAGTGCAAAGCAGAGGACGGTCTACTCCTACGAGCAGTACTTC. This codes for CSAKQRTVYSYEQYF.

This clonotype was recorded a few times. The rearrangement links TRBV20-1 to TRBJ2-3; the D is unclear. Germline CDR1 and CDR2: DFQATT and SNEGSKA (reference sequence). V lost 0 bases to trimming and J lost 2 bases, with 18 bases between them. This CDR3 spans 17 amino acids. The CDR3 DNA reads TGCAGTGCTAGAGATTTCGAGCGTCTACCCTTCACAGATACGCAGTATTTT. It specifies CSARDFERLPFTDTQYF.

This chain connects TRBV6-6 to TRBJ2-3; 8 bases align to TRBD1. This CDR3 is built from 13 residues. CDR1 and CDR2 (germline): MNHNY, SVGAGI (reference sequence). The J segment lost 5 bases and the V segment lost 8 bases, leaving 6 bases of the junction unmatched. The CDR3 nucleotides are TGTGCCAGCGTAGGACAGGGACGAGATACGCAGTATTTT. Its translation is CASVGQGRDTQYF.

In its sample, this clonotype was seen a few times. CDR3 bases: TGTGCCAGTAGTACCTGGACAGGGGCGGAAACTGAAGCTTTCTTT. Its translation is CASSTWTGAETEAFF. The chain joins TRBV19 to TRBJ1-1; the match to TRBD1 covers 9 bases. The trim removed 4 bases at V and 5 bases at J, leaving 8 bases unmatched. Germline V gene data show CDR1 as LNHDA and CDR2 as SQIVND (reference sequence). This CDR3 is built from 15 residues.

The table lists this clonotype with many counts. CDR3 sequence (DNA): TGCGCCAGCAGCCAAGTTTTGACCTCCTATGGCTACACCTTC. Protein: CASSQVLTSYGYTF. This rearrangement joins TRBV4-1 to TRBJ1-2; the D is unclear. Trimming took 1 base from V and 4 from J, leaving 10 bases between them. Germline V gene data show CDR1 as MGHRA and CDR2 as YSYEKL. The CDR3 is 14 residues long.

This clonotype was counted between two and nine times. This sequence joins TRBV29-1 and TRBJ2-1, with 8 bases aligning to TRBD2. The germline V gene has CDR1 SQVTM and CDR2 ANQGSEA. Losses at the gene ends were 5 bases for V and 10 bases for J; bases not matched to a gene: 10. The CDR3 sequence is 13 residues long. The CDR3 DNA sequence: TGCAGCGTTACCTCGGGAGCGGGAGCGGAGCAGTTCTTC. Residues: CSVTSGAGAEQFF.

This chain links TRBV20-1 with TRBJ2-7; D is possibly TRBD1 (5 bases). This CDR3 has 16 amino acids. Between the trimmed V and J ends, which lost 0 bases and 6 bases, there was a span of 21 bases. CDR1 is DFQATT and CDR2 is SNEGSKA in the germline V gene (reference sequence). The CDR3 DNA reads as TGCAGTGCTAGAGATATGTTAGGGGCCACCTTAATCGAGCAGTACTTC. Residues: CSARDMLGATLIEQYF.

This clonotype was counted between two and nine times. The V and J genes are TRBV4-2 and TRBJ2-1, with unresolved D. Trimming removed 5 bases at V and 3 bases at J, with 8 bases between. CDR1 is LGHNA and CDR2 is YNFKEQ in the germline V gene. The CDR3 extends over 13 amino acids. CDR3 sequence: CASSLDNYNEQFF. The CDR3 region has the DNA TGTGCCAGCAGCTTAGACAACTACAATGAGCAGTTCTTC.

The chain recombines TRBV4-1 with TRBJ2-1; 9 bases map to TRBD2. Germline assignment: CDR1 MGHRA and CDR2 YSYEKL. J was trimmed by 8 bases and V by 0 bases; bases with no gene match: 14. CDR3 length equals 18 residues. Here the CDR3 DNA reads TGCGCCAGCAGCCAAGATGCACTCGGGACTAGCATGGAGGATGAGCAGTTCTTC. This encodes CASSQDALGTSMEDEQFF.

This chain connects TRBV11-2 to TRBJ1-2; D possibly corresponds to TRBD1 (5 bases). Germline loops: CDR1 SGHAT, CDR2 FQNNGV. The V and J ends lost 5 bases and 6 bases respectively, with 13 bases between them. CDR3 length: 13 residues. DNA of the CDR3: TGTGCCAGCAGCGGAGGAGGGGTGGATGGCTACACCTTC. Translating gives CASSGGGVDGYTF.

The chain is built from TRBV6-2 or TRBV6-3 and TRBJ2-3; D tentatively fits TRBD1 or TRBD2 (5 bases each). This CDR3 is built from 16 residues. Germline CDR1 and CDR2: MNHEY and SVGEGT. Deletions cut 5 bases from V and 2 bases from J, with 17 bases between. The DNA for the CDR3 is TGTGCCAGCAGTGCCACATGGGACCTCTACACAGATACGCAGTATTTT. It is translated as CASSATWDLYTDTQYF.

The chain uses TRBV2 and TRBJ2-1, with no clear D. The CDR3 covers 16 residues. CDR1 and CDR2 from the germline V gene are SNHLY and FYNNEI. V gave up 0 bases and J gave up 5 bases, with 14 bases separating them. The CDR3 sequence is CASSEALSLFDNEQFF. The CDR3 DNA is TGTGCCAGCAGTGAAGCGCTATCGCTGTTCGACAATGAGCAGTTCTTC. Drawing the rest from reference TRBV2 and TRBJ2-1, the complete variable domain is EPEVTQTPSHQVTQMGQEVILRCVPISNHLYFYWYRQILGQKVEFLVSFYNNEISEKSEIFDDQFSVERPDGSNFTLKIRSTKLEDSAMYFCASSEALSLFDNEQFFGPGTRLTVL.

In DNA, the CDR3 is TGCAGCGTTGAAGAAGGGCCGGGGTCGAACGGTGGCTACACCTTC. It encodes CSVEEGPGSNGGYTF. J is TRBJ1-2 and V is TRBV29-1; no definite D call. This CDR3 has 15 residues. V was shortened by 0 bases and J by 7 bases, with 18 bases between the two germline ends. Germline V gene data show CDR1 as SQVTM and CDR2 as ANQGSEA.

The chain combines TRBV6-4 with TRBJ2-2; 7 bases are a match to TRBD2. The CDR3 contains 18 residues. After removal of 0 bases from V and 6 bases from J, the junction contained 13 bases not matched to a gene. Germline V gene sequence: CDR1 MRHNA, CDR2 SNTAGT. The CDR3 sequence: CASSDSPGGGGKAGELFF. The CDR3 DNA reads TGTGCCAGCAGTGACTCCCCCGGCGGCGGGGGAAAGGCCGGGGAGCTGTTTTTT.

The J gene is TRBJ2-2, the V gene TRBV20-1, with TRBD2 matching over 9 bases. The CDR3 runs to 16 residues. With V trimmed by 0 bases and J by 3 bases, 5 bases remained unmatched. Looked up from germline, CDR1 is DFQATT and CDR2 is SNEGSKA (reference sequence). Written as DNA, the CDR3 is TGCAGTGCTAGAGATACCCAGCGGGAGGACACCGGGGAGCTGTTTTTT. Its translation is CSARDTQREDTGELFF.

The chain carries TRBV7-8 and TRBJ2-7; no firm D call. V lost 3 bases and J lost 10, with 22 bases in between. The CDR3 is 15 amino acids. Germline CDR1 SGHVS, CDR2 FQNEAQ. CDR3 DNA sequence: TGTGCCAGCAGCTTGGCCACGAGCGTTTTAGGCCTACAGTACTTC. Its protein product is CASSLATSVLGLQYF.